Reported below is one TCR beta chain. Antigen: not known. Each sample had at least 6 million PBMCs isolated. No fewer than 5.5 micrograms of total RNA were isolated from every sample. These data originate in a study of blood T cells in healthy people across ages. The CDR3 covers 12 residues. V lost 1 base to trimming and J lost 4 bases, with 5 bases between them. The germline V gene has CDR1 GTSNPN and CDR2 SVGIG (reference sequence). Study conclusions and caveats: Comparison with aged donors showed that long-lived donors had more naive CD4+ cells and higher diversity. TCR beta diversity correlated strongly with naive T cell percentage.

A second about 6 to 11 cycle PCR used barcoded and J-beta primers. TCRdb analysed the 5' RACE reads with MiXCR anew, one entry per CDR3 protein. The data hold around 1,700,000 distinct CDR3 sequences, with 28% observed a single time. The clonotype was recovered from a woman under 40 in good health. The specimen was blood. The chain carries TRBV30 and TRBJ2-1; D not resolved. The DNA of the CDR3 is TGTGCCTGGAGTGCCACGTACAATGAGCAGTTCTTC. Its protein is CAWSATYNEQFF.